The clone carrying this T cell receptor beta chain was seen only a few times. The PCR had 60 Vbeta and 13 Jbeta primers. The repertoire was sequenced with immunoSEQ multiplex PCR; TCRdb's copy has only in-frame clones and lacks some. The sample has 120,000 to 150,000 clones, about 80% seen once. This specimen comes from a study of cytomegalovirus exposure and HLA in healthy donors. The sample consisted of PBMCs. This TCR came from a woman in her thirties or forties in good health and CMV-seropositive.

CDR3 residues: CASRGTSGVSSYEQYF. The CDR3 nucleotides are TGTGCCAGCAGGGGGACTAGCGGGGTAAGCTCCTACGAGCAGTACTTC. This rearrangement joins TRBV6-6 to TRBJ2-7; 13 bases map to TRBD2. CDR1 is MNHNY, CDR2 SVGAGI, per germline (reference sequence). J was trimmed by 0 bases and V by 6 bases; bases with no gene match: 5. The CDR3 is 16 amino acids.